This T cell receptor beta chain was identified during a study of radiation and T cells in renal cell carcinoma. The CDR3 totals 13 residues. The ends were cut back, 1 base at V and 8 bases at J, with 9 bases in the middle. Per germline, CDR1 SGHNT and CDR2 YENEEA. Time point indicated: blood 4 weeks post-SBRT, at nephrectomy. The treatment was: 15 Gy SBRT to primary tumor, nephrectomy 4 weeks later. Some clones are missing from TCRdb's copy, which holds only in-frame ones; the method was immunoSEQ multiplex PCR. The repertoire includes some 150,000 clones, approximately 86% of them detected once, and about 17% sits in the top ten. General study findings and limits: No pretreatment tumor biopsies were available for baseline clonotypes. From baseline, blood top tumor clonotypes peaked at 2 weeks post-radiation.

Remarks on this clone: The antigen remains unidentified.

The clonotype was recovered from a woman aged 45-65 years with renal cell carcinoma. The sequencing here drew on blood, taken from a patient whose treatment included radiotherapy and nephrectomy. V is TRBV11-3 and J is TRBJ2-1; no clear D. The CDR3, as DNA: TGTGCCAGCAGCTTAGGTGCGATTTATGAGCAGTTCTTC. Translated, it gives CASSLGAIYEQFF.